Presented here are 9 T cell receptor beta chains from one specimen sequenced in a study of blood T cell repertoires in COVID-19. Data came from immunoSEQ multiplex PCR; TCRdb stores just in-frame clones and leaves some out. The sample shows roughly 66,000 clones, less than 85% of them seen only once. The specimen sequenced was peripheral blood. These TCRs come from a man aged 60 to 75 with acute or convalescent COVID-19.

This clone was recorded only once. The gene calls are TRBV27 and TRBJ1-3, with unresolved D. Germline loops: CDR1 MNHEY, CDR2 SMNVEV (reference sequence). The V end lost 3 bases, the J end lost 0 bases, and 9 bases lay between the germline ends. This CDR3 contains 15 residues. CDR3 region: CASSLGGISGNTIYF. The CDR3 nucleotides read TGTGCCAGCAGTTTGGGAGGAATCTCTGGAAACACCATATATTTT.

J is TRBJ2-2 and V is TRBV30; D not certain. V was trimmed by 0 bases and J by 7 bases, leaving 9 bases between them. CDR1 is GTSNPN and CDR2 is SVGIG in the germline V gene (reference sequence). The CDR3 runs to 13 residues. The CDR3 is CAWSVQLRGELFF. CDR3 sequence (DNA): TGTGCCTGGAGTGTACAGTTACGCGGGGAGCTGTTTTTT.

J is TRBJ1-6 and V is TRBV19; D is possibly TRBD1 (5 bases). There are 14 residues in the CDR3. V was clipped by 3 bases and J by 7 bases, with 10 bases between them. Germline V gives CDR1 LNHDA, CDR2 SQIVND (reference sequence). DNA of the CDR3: TGTGCCAGTAGTATTCAGGGCTTCAATTCACCCCTCCACTTT. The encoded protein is CASSIQGFNSPLHF.

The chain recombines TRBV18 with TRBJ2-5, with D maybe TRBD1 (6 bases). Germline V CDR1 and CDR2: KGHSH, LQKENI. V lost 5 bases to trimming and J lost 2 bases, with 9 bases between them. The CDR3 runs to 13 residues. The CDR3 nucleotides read TGTGCCAGCTCAAAACAGGGTCAAGAGACCCAGTACTTC. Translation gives CASSKQGQETQYF.

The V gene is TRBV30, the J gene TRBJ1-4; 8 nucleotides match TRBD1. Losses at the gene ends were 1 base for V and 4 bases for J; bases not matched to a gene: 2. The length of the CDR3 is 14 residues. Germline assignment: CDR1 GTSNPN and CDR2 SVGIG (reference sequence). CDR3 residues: CAWSGQGYNEKLFF. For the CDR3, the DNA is TGTGCCTGGAGTGGACAGGGGTATAATGAAAAACTGTTTTTT.

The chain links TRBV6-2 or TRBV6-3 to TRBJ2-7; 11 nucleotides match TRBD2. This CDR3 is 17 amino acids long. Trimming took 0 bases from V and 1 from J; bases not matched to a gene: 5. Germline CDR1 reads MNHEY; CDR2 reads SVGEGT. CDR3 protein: CASSYSRLAGRSYEQYF. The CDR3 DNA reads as TGTGCCAGCAGTTACTCCCGACTAGCGGGGAGGTCCTACGAGCAGTACTTC.

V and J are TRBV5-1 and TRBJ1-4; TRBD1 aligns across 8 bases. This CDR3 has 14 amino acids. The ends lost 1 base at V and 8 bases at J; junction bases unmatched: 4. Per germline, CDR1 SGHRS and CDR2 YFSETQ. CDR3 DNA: TGCGCCAGCAGCTTGCAGGGGGCGCAGGAAAAACTGTTTTTT. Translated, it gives CASSLQGAQEKLFF.

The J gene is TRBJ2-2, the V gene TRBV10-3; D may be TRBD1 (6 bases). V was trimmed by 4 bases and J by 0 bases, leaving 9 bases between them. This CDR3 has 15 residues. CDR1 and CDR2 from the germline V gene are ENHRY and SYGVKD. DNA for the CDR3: TGTGCCATCAGTGTAAAGGGGGCGAACACCGGGGAGCTGTTTTTT. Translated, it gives CAISVKGANTGELFF.

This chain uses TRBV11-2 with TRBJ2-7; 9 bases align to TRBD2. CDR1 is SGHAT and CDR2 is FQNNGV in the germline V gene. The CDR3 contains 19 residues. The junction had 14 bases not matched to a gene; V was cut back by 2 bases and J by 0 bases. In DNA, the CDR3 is TGTGCCAGCAGCTTATCCGGCCTAGCGGGGAGAGGAACCTCCTACGAGCAGTACTTC. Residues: CASSLSGLAGRGTSYEQYF.